The entry that follows covers one TCR beta chain sequence. The data derive from a study of blood T cell repertoires in COVID-19. Study summary: Specimens from acute and convalescent COVID-19 originated in the United States, Italy and Spain.

This CDR3 has 15 amino acids. The germline V gene has CDR1 LNHDA and CDR2 SQIVND (reference sequence). V was shortened by 5 bases and J by 1 base, with 11 bases between the two germline ends. Original analysis: Counts of nucleated cells, estimated from reference gene primer amplification, were obtained. Data came from immunoSEQ multiplex PCR; TCRdb stores just in-frame clones and leaves some out. From that table come the V and J calls and clone size; the DNA was used to work out D and trimming. The sample includes roughly 350,000 clones, approximately 88% of them seen just once. Material for sequencing was peripheral blood. The receptor comes from a woman aged 45-65 years with active or convalescent COVID-19. The chain has TRBV19 and TRBJ2-2; the D is unclear. The chain's CDR3 is CASSSSNLNTGELFF. The CDR3 nucleotides are TGTGCCAGTAGTTCCTCCAACTTGAACACCGGGGAGCTGTTTTTT.